The 9 T cell receptor beta chains below come from one sample, sequenced in a study of human T cells and chemical hapten exposure (dated by TCRdb to the early 2020s). What the time point label conveys for this sample: pre-sensitization, week 0. According to the study, the label for this sample's treatment or condition signals: therapeutic diphenylcyclopropenone sensitization with weekly scalp DPC. Library creation used RACE. Instrument on record: NextSeq 500. TCRdb reworked the public reads: Q25 trimming with fastp, MiXCR clone assembly, productive beta chains retained. Entries that share a CDR3 protein sequence are merged under the most common genes and DNA. Recorded for this sample are about 120,000 distinct CDR3 sequences; roughly 14% of them occurred a single time. Of the sample, approximately 3% falls within the top ten clones. The source was whole blood, collected in connection with sensitization to the hapten diphenylcyclopropenone (DPC). The receptors shown here come from a young woman with alopecia areata. Some clones in this sample may be carry-over from other donors' samples.

This clonotype was seen repeatedly, ten times or more. The chain couples TRBV6-1 to TRBJ2-1; 11 bases map to TRBD2. The CDR3 sequence is 15 residues long. V lost 5 bases, J lost 6 bases, and 6 bases stayed unmatched. Germline CDR1 reads MNHNS; CDR2 reads SASEGT. The CDR3 DNA is TGTGCCAGCAGTCTACTAGCGGGGGAAGGCAATGAGCAGTTCTTC. Residues: CASSLLAGEGNEQFF.

This clonotype was seen many times. The chain uses TRBV29-1 and TRBJ1-1; D call uncertain. CDR3 size: 12 residues. The germline CDR1 and CDR2 sequences are SQVTM and ANQGSEA. V shed 5 bases and J shed 1 base, with 8 bases lying between them. CDR3 sequence reads: CSVSQSNTEAFF. For the CDR3, the DNA is TGCAGCGTTTCACAGTCGAACACTGAAGCTTTCTTT.

The gene calls are TRBV21-1 and TRBJ1-1; the table calls TRBD1, which could not be checked here. TRBV21-1 is a pseudogene segment. The CDR3 has 13 amino acids. As DNA, the CDR3 is TGTGCCAGCAGCACCGGACAAGGATTCAAAGCTTTCTTT. Translated: CASSTGQGFKAFF.

This clonotype came up a few times. CDR3 bases: TGTGCCAGCTCACCCACGAGGTCGTCCGAGCAGTACTTC. It is translated as CASSPTRSSEQYF. The genes are TRBV18 and TRBJ2-7; D is unclear. Germline values: CDR1 KGHSH, CDR2 LQKENI. CDR3 length: 13 amino acids. V was cut by 3 bases and J by 6 bases, with 12 bases left in between.

This chain uses TRBV5-1 with TRBJ2-3; 9 nucleotides agree with TRBD1. The length of the CDR3 is 18 residues. V lost 0 bases and J lost 6; bases outside the gene matches: 14. Germline assignment: CDR1 SGHRS and CDR2 YFSETQ. Here the CDR3 DNA reads TGCGCCAGCAGCTTGGAGGGGACACAGGGGGCGTTTGCGGATACGCAGTATTTT. Protein: CASSLEGTQGAFADTQYF.

This clonotype was counted ten times or more. The gene calls are TRBV20-1 and TRBJ1-1; D perhaps matches TRBD1 (6 bases). This CDR3 has 14 amino acids. Germline CDR1 reads DFQATT; CDR2 reads SNEGSKA (reference sequence). Trimming cost V 4 bases and J 0 bases, with 12 bases left between them. DNA of the CDR3: TGCAGTGCTACCCAGGGGCAGCTGAACACTGAAGCTTTCTTT. It is translated as CSATQGQLNTEAFF.

The CDR3 coding sequence is TGCGCCACCCACCTCGGCGGACCGAACACCGGGGAGCTGTTTTTT. Translating it yields CATHLGGPNTGELFF. The chain links TRBV10-2 to TRBJ2-2; D remains unclear. Trimming pared 10 bases from V and 0 bases from J, leaving 15 bases between. Germline CDR1 is WSHSY and CDR2 is SAAADI. CDR3 length equals 15 residues.

The table lists this clonotype with many counts. V and J are TRBV28 and TRBJ1-5; TRBD1 is a possible D gene (5 bases). CDR1 and CDR2 (germline): MDHEN, SYDVKM. This CDR3 is 14 amino acids long. The V end was cut by 8 bases, the J end by 3 bases, with 14 bases between. The CDR3 here is CASRQQALNQPQHF. The CDR3 bases are TGTGCCAGCCGACAGCAGGCCCTCAATCAGCCCCAGCATTTT.

This clonotype was seen at least ten times. The chain combines TRBV6-6 with TRBJ1-1; possible D gene TRBD1, 6 bases. CDR1 MNHNY and CDR2 SVGAGI come from the germline V gene (reference sequence). This CDR3 is built from 12 residues. Trimming shortened V by 6 bases and J by 6 bases, and 11 bases separated the two germline ends. CDR3 nucleotide sequence: TGTGCCAGCAGGCCAGGGACACCTGAAGCTTTCTTT. It codes for CASRPGTPEAFF.